Presented here are 25 T cell receptor beta chains from one specimen sequenced in a study of blood T cell repertoires in COVID-19. TCRdb's copy holds only in-frame clones and misses some; the assay was immunoSEQ multiplex PCR. The table records approximately 120,000 clones, around 89% of them present only once. The sequencing sample was made of peripheral blood. These receptors all come from a human donor in a cohort sampled during active COVID-19.

The rearrangement joins TRBV24-1 to TRBJ2-3; the D gene is possibly TRBD2 (7 bases). The CDR3 runs 14 residues. Trimming removed 1 base at V and 6 bases at J, with 10 bases between. CDR1 is KGHDR, CDR2 SFDVKD, per germline. The CDR3 here is CATSDFGGLDTQYF. The CDR3 bases are TGTGCCACCAGTGATTTCGGGGGGCTGGATACGCAGTATTTT.

The chain couples TRBV5-4 to TRBJ1-1, with D perhaps matching TRBD1 (5 bases). The CDR3 runs to 17 residues. Germline-derived CDR1 and CDR2 are SGHNT and YYREEE (reference sequence). V was trimmed by 0 bases and J by 0 bases, leaving 15 bases between them. CDR3 nucleotides: TGTGCCAGCAGCTTGGCCCGGGGGAGAGGGATGAACACTGAAGCTTTCTTT. This translates into CASSLARGRGMNTEAFF.

This chain connects TRBV6-2 or TRBV6-3 to TRBJ1-2; possibly TRBD1 for D (6 bases). CDR3 length equals 17 residues. CDR1 and CDR2 from the germline V gene are MNHEY and SVGEGT. The V end was cut by 4 bases, the J end by 0 bases, with 18 bases between. The CDR3 region has the DNA TGTGCCAGCAGTTCTTACATATATCGGACAGCTAACTATGGCTACACCTTC. Translating gives CASSSYIYRTANYGYTF.

The chain carries TRBV28 and TRBJ2-3; 8 nucleotides match TRBD1. The germline gives CDR1 MDHEN, CDR2 SYDVKM. The CDR3 covers 14 residues. V trimming: 6 bases; J trimming: 7 bases; junction bases outside the gene matches: 9. CDR3 loop: CASRRGQATHTQYF. CDR3 nucleotide sequence: TGTGCCAGCAGACGGGGACAGGCGACCCATACGCAGTATTTT.

The rearrangement uses TRBV28 and TRBJ2-7, with TRBD1 matching over 9 bases. The CDR3 is made up of 15 amino acids. The V gene's germline CDR1 is MDHEN and CDR2 SYDVKM. V was pared by 6 bases and J by 2 bases, with 8 bases of the junction left unmatched. The CDR3 bases are TGTGCCAGCAGCCCCGACAGGGGGTGGACCTACGAGCAGTACTTC. Translation: CASSPDRGWTYEQYF.

This clone has only a few counts. The V call is TRBV7-3, the J call TRBJ1-3; maybe TRBD1 (6 bases). CDR1 is SGHTA and CDR2 is FQGTGA in the germline V gene. The CDR3 covers 16 residues. V was pared by 3 bases and J by 0 bases, with 12 bases between. The CDR3 loop is CASSFGQLSSGNTIYF. CDR3 nucleotide sequence: TGTGCCAGCAGCTTTGGACAGCTGAGCTCTGGAAACACCATATATTTT.

The chain joins TRBV4-2 to TRBJ2-1, with TRBD2 identical over 12 bases. The CDR3 extends over 17 amino acids. V shed 4 bases and J 8 bases; nucleotides not matched to a gene: 12. The germline gives CDR1 LGHNA, CDR2 YNFKEQ. This chain's CDR3 is CASSPRTSGDLFDEQFF. CDR3 in DNA: TGTGCCAGCAGCCCACGGACTAGCGGGGATCTTTTCGATGAGCAGTTCTTC.

The rearrangement links TRBV27 to TRBJ2-1; 7 positions agree with TRBD2. From germline, CDR1 is MNHEY and CDR2 SMNVEV (reference sequence). Trimming removed 1 base from V and 0 bases from J; junction bases left unmatched: 12. The length of the CDR3 is 19 residues. The DNA for the CDR3 is TGTGCCAGCAGTTTATGGCGCCTAGCGGACCGTAGCTCCTACAATGAGCAGTTCTTC. This translates into CASSLWRLADRSSYNEQFF.

The chain couples TRBV7-9 to TRBJ2-5; the D is unclear. The V and J ends lost 1 base and 2 bases respectively, with 5 bases between them. This CDR3 has 13 amino acids. Germline values: CDR1 SEHNR, CDR2 FQNEAQ (reference sequence). DNA for the CDR3: TGTGCCAGCAGCTTAGGAGTTCAAGAGACCCAGTACTTC. This translates into CASSLGVQETQYF.

Written as DNA, the CDR3 is TGTGCCAGCAGTGAACAGGGGTATGGGGAGCTGTTTTTT. It encodes CASSEQGYGELFF. The chain carries TRBV2 and TRBJ2-2, with a possible D match to TRBD1 (6 bases). The CDR3 is made up of 13 amino acids. From germline, CDR1 is SNHLY and CDR2 FYNNEI. Between the trimmed V and J ends, which lost 2 bases and 8 bases, there was a span of 9 bases.

This chain connects TRBV7-9 to TRBJ1-1, with no clear D. Germline values: CDR1 SEHNR, CDR2 FQNEAQ (reference sequence). Trimming pared 5 bases from V and 3 bases from J, leaving 10 bases between. The CDR3 has 13 residues. The DNA of the CDR3 is TGTGCCAGCAGCCGAGAGTTTGACACTGAAGCTTTCTTT. It yields the protein CASSREFDTEAFF.

This clone occurred a few times. The chain couples TRBV12-5 to TRBJ2-1; maybe TRBD2 (5 bases). Trimming cost V 0 bases and J 3 bases, with 15 bases left between them. Germline V CDR1 and CDR2: LGHNT, FRNRAP. The length of the CDR3 is 17 residues. CDR3 residues: CASGLVRGPWNYNEQFF. The CDR3 coding sequence is TGTGCTAGTGGTTTGGTCAGAGGGCCTTGGAACTACAATGAGCAGTTCTTC. The complete variable domain, with remaining parts taken from reference TRBV12-5 and TRBJ2-1, reads DARVTQTPRHKVTEMGQEVTMRCQPILGHNTVFWYRQTMMQGLELLAYFRNRAPLDDSGMPKDRFSAEMPDATLATLKIQPSEPRDSAVYFCASGLVRGPWNYNEQFFGPGTRLTVL.

This chain uses TRBV7-9 with TRBJ1-1, with D tentatively TRBD1 (6 bases). V was cut by 0 bases and J by 7 bases, with 18 bases left in between. This CDR3 region has 16 residues. Per the germline V gene, CDR1 is SEHNR and CDR2 is FQNEAQ (reference sequence). The chain's CDR3 is CASSLAQGIGPNEAFF. DNA of the CDR3: TGTGCCAGCAGCTTAGCGCAGGGGATCGGCCCCAATGAAGCTTTCTTT.

As DNA, the CDR3 is TGCGCCAGCAGCTTGGCCAGCGGGGGCAACACCGGGGAGCTGTTTTTT. This gives the protein CASSLASGGNTGELFF. V is TRBV5-1 and J is TRBJ2-2; 8 bases are shared with TRBD2. Trimming took 0 bases from V and 2 from J; bases not matched to a gene: 3. The CDR3 contains 16 residues. From germline, CDR1 is SGHRS and CDR2 YFSETQ.

V gene TRBV11-3 combines with J gene TRBJ2-1; maybe TRBD2 (6 bases). The germline V and J ends were trimmed by 1 base and 4 bases, with 17 bases remaining between them. The CDR3 consists of 17 residues. In germline, CDR1 is SGHNT, CDR2 YENEEA. For the CDR3, the DNA is TGTGCCAGCAGCTTAGGTACCGGGACTTACGCGTACAATGAGCAGTTCTTC. Translation: CASSLGTGTYAYNEQFF.

The gene calls are TRBV19 and TRBJ2-1; 11 positions agree with TRBD2. Germline V gene data show CDR1 as LNHDA and CDR2 as SQIVND (reference sequence). The CDR3 is 16 amino acids. V was clipped by 6 bases and J by 1 base; unmatched bases: 5. CDR3 amino acids: CASSTLAGGSYNEQFF. CDR3 nucleotides: TGTGCCAGTAGCACCCTAGCGGGGGGATCCTACAATGAGCAGTTCTTC.

The genes are TRBV4-1 and TRBJ2-7, with D possibly being TRBD1 (6 bases). The CDR3 has 17 amino acids. Germline V gives CDR1 MGHRA, CDR2 YSYEKL. V lost 3 bases and J lost 3, with 21 bases in between. Written as DNA, the CDR3 is TGCGCCAGCAGCCAGAATCCGAACAGGGTGGGGGACTACGAGCAGTACTTC. Protein product: CASSQNPNRVGDYEQYF.

The V call is TRBV9, the J call TRBJ1-3; D gene unclear. Deletions cut 4 bases from V and 2 bases from J, with 13 bases between. CDR1 SGDLS and CDR2 YYNGEE come from the germline V gene. The CDR3 consists of 15 residues. CDR3 sequence (DNA): TGTGCCAGCAGCTCCGCCCGGGGAACTGGAAACACCATATATTTT. Its protein is CASSSARGTGNTIYF.

This chain uses TRBV14 with TRBJ1-4, with 7 bases aligning to TRBD1. V gave up 4 bases and J gave up 3 bases; unmatched junction bases: 8. The length of the CDR3 is 16 residues. Per germline, CDR1 SGHDN and CDR2 FVKESK. The DNA of the CDR3 is TGTGCCAGCAGCCTAGTAAAGGGGGCGCCTAATGAAAAACTGTTTTTT. Its protein product is CASSLVKGAPNEKLFF.

This clone was seen just once. This chain joins TRBV27 and TRBJ2-7; 8 bases are a match to TRBD1. V lost 5 bases, J lost 2 bases, and 5 bases stayed unmatched. Germline V lookup: CDR1 MNHEY, CDR2 SMNVEV (reference sequence). This CDR3 is built from 14 residues. The CDR3, as DNA: TGTGCCAGCAGTAGGACAGGGCTCCCCTACGAGCAGTACTTC. Translating it yields CASSRTGLPYEQYF.

The gene calls are TRBV7-9 and TRBJ2-1; D not certain. Deletions cut 6 bases from V and 10 bases from J, with 16 bases between. This CDR3 comprises 13 residues. CDR1 SEHNR and CDR2 FQNEAQ come from the germline V gene (reference sequence). CDR3 nucleotides: TGTGCCAGCAGACAATTTGGGCAAGAAGAGCAGTTCTTC. Encoded protein: CASRQFGQEEQFF.

The V and J genes are TRBV18 and TRBJ1-1; D not certain. Trimming left V 4 bases short and J 3 bases short, with 9 bases between. The CDR3 is 13 amino acids. Germline CDR1 and CDR2: KGHSH and LQKENI. The DNA for the CDR3 is TGTGCCAGCTCACACCGGGAGGACACTGAAGCTTTCTTT. This gives the protein CASSHREDTEAFF.

This chain joins TRBV2 and TRBJ2-4; TRBD1 aligns across 10 bases. The germline gives CDR1 SNHLY, CDR2 FYNNEI. The V and J ends lost 8 bases and 5 bases, in that order; junction bases with no gene match: 6. The CDR3 runs to 14 residues. The CDR3 protein is CASGTGTGENIQYF. CDR3 in DNA: TGTGCCAGCGGGACTGGGACAGGGGAAAACATTCAGTACTTC.

The chain is built from TRBV16 and TRBJ2-5; D unresolved. This CDR3 is 14 amino acids long. Germline V gives CDR1 KGHSY, CDR2 FQNENV. Trimming took off 0 bases at V and 4 bases at J, with 9 bases between the two ends. CDR3 in DNA: TGTGCCAGCAGCCAATCCACATACCCAGAGACCCAGTACTTC. Residues: CASSQSTYPETQYF.

V usage is TRBV24-1 and J usage is TRBJ2-2, with D perhaps TRBD2 (5 bases). CDR3 length equals 13 residues. Germline V CDR1 and CDR2: KGHDR, SFDVKD. The V gene lost 9 bases and the J gene lost 5 bases, with 12 bases spanning the gap. The CDR3 loop reads CATHGVGTGELFF. Here the CDR3 DNA reads TGTGCCACCCACGGGGTTGGAACCGGGGAGCTGTTTTTT.